The following is a T cell receptor (beta chain) sequence with its context. The CDR3 consists of 13 residues. Between the trimmed V and J ends, which lost 5 bases and 7 bases, there was a span of 14 bases. Study processing details: Amplification of reference gene primers provided the estimated nucleated cell counts. TCRdb's copy holds only in-frame clones and misses some; the assay was immunoSEQ multiplex PCR. V, J and clone size are taken as reported in that table, and D and trimming were inferred from the DNA itself. The top ten clones hold approximately 2.7% of a sample with around 200,000 clones, 88% of them seen once. The age range of participants was about 18 to 100 years, with residence in approximately 25 US areas. This sample is drawn from a study of blood T cell repertoires in COVID-19.

The sequenced sample consisted of PBMCs or T cells enriched from blood (not recorded which). The rearrangement links TRBV12-3 or TRBV12-4 to TRBJ1-1; a possible D gene is TRBD1 (5 bases). This TCR came from a woman in her twenties or thirties who had recovered from COVID-19. Here the CDR3 reads CASSGGLSIEAFF. Here the CDR3 DNA reads TGTGCCAGCAGTGGGGGACTTTCTATTGAAGCTTTCTTT.